Below, 13 T cell receptor beta chains from the same sample are listed, as sequenced in a study of technical replicates of blood from several donors. The data were produced by immunoSEQ multiplex PCR, yet TCRdb's version contains in-frame clones alone and is incomplete. The table has 14,000 or so clones, roughly 84% seen once. The sequenced sample was PBMCs. The receptors here all came from a human donor in good health.

The chain has TRBV15 and TRBJ2-5, with 9 bases fitting TRBD2. Germline CDR1 reads LNHNV; CDR2 reads YYDKDF (reference sequence). The CDR3 is 17 residues long. J gave up 1 base and V 3 bases, and 9 bases lay outside the gene matches. CDR3 region: CATSRELAGAGQETQYF. The CDR3 nucleotides read TGTGCCACCAGCAGGGAGTTAGCGGGAGCCGGCCAAGAGACCCAGTACTTC.

V usage is TRBV19 and J usage is TRBJ2-2; 8 positions match TRBD2. The CDR3 has 14 residues. Germline CDR1 LNHDA, CDR2 SQIVND (reference sequence). V dropped 11 bases and J dropped 5; count of bases not matched to a gene: 10. CDR3 amino acids: CASRVAGTTGELFF. CDR3 in DNA: TGTGCCTCCCGTGTAGCGGGGACAACCGGGGAGCTGTTTTTT.

The chain joins TRBV7-3 to TRBJ2-1; 9 nucleotides align to TRBD1. Germline V lookup: CDR1 SGHTA, CDR2 FQGTGA. This CDR3 has 14 residues. Trimming cost V 6 bases and J 13 bases; bases outside gene matches: 13. The CDR3 here is CASRPTGTGNLQFF. Here the CDR3 DNA reads TGTGCCAGCAGGCCCACCGGGACAGGGAACTTACAGTTCTTC.

J is TRBJ2-5 and V is TRBV5-4; 10 nucleotides align to TRBD2. The CDR3 runs to 13 residues. Trimming cost V 4 bases and J 4 bases; bases outside gene matches: 1. Germline loops: CDR1 SGHNT, CDR2 YYREEE (reference sequence). The DNA for the CDR3 is TGTGCCAGCAGCCTAGCGGGAGTAGAGACCCAGTACTTC. The encoded protein is CASSLAGVETQYF.

The chain employs TRBV5-4 and TRBJ2-5; no clear D gene. CDR1 is SGHNT and CDR2 is YYREEE in the germline V gene (reference sequence). This CDR3 contains 13 residues. The ends were cut back, 1 base at V and 0 bases at J, with 4 bases in the middle. CDR3 residues: CASSLSYQETQYF. The CDR3 DNA reads TGTGCCAGCAGCTTGTCGTACCAAGAGACCCAGTACTTC.

The chain links TRBV9 to TRBJ1-4; 8 nucleotides agree with TRBD1. Per germline, CDR1 SGDLS and CDR2 YYNGEE. The trim removed 0 bases at V and 7 bases at J, leaving 14 bases unmatched. There are 18 residues in the CDR3. In DNA form, the CDR3 reads TGTGCCAGCAGCGTAGGGGGGACAGGAGGTTTTACTGGTGAAAAACTGTTTTTT. This sequence encodes CASSVGGTGGFTGEKLFF.

J is TRBJ2-4 and V is TRBV29-1, with a possible D match to TRBD1 (6 bases). V shed 2 bases and J shed 7 bases, with 12 bases lying between them. This CDR3 is 13 amino acids long. CDR1 is SQVTM and CDR2 is ANQGSEA in the germline V gene. The CDR3 reads CSVELGAGNIQYF. DNA of the CDR3: TGCAGCGTTGAATTGGGGGCTGGGAACATTCAGTACTTC.

The CDR3 is CASTYGAVNAGELFF. The CDR3 bases are TGCGCCAGCACCTATGGGGCAGTGAATGCCGGGGAGCTGTTTTTT. The rearrangement uses TRBV5-1 and TRBJ2-2, with D possibly TRBD1 on 5 matching bases. This CDR3 has 15 residues. Germline values: CDR1 SGHRS, CDR2 YFSETQ. V lost 6 bases and J 6 bases, leaving 18 bases between the germline ends.

The chain is built from TRBV25-1 and TRBJ2-1, with D perhaps matching TRBD2 (5 bases). The CDR3 totals 13 residues. V shed 8 bases and J shed 8 bases, with 16 bases lying between them. Germline V lookup: CDR1 MGHDK, CDR2 SYGVNS. In DNA, the CDR3 is TGTGCCAGCCAAACTCAAGGGAGTCATGAGCAGTTCTTC. This sequence encodes CASQTQGSHEQFF.

The V and J genes are TRBV7-8 and TRBJ1-2, with D hard to call. Deletions cut 0 bases from V and 2 bases from J, with 7 bases between. The germline gives CDR1 SGHVS, CDR2 FQNEAQ. This CDR3 has 14 amino acids. CDR3 loop: CASSLAVQNYGYTF. The CDR3 coding sequence is TGTGCCAGCAGCTTAGCCGTACAAAACTATGGCTACACCTTC.

The chain is built from TRBV29-1 and TRBJ2-3; weak D call: TRBD2 (6 bases). The CDR3 runs to 15 residues. Between the trimmed V and J ends, which lost 4 bases and 1 base, there was a span of 15 bases. In germline, CDR1 is SQVTM, CDR2 ANQGSEA. Here the CDR3 reads CSVVGTGGGTDTQYF. DNA for the CDR3: TGCAGCGTTGTTGGGACTGGCGGGGGCACAGATACGCAGTATTTT.

V gene TRBV5-5 combines with J gene TRBJ1-1, with 7 positions matching TRBD1. CDR1 is SGHKS and CDR2 is YYEKEE in the germline V gene (reference sequence). The CDR3 is 14 amino acids. The ends lost 2 bases at V and 5 bases at J; junction bases unmatched: 6. The CDR3 DNA sequence: TGTGCCAGCAGCTTTTCCGGGACAGCAACTGAAGCTTTCTTT. Protein sequence: CASSFSGTATEAFF.

The chain joins TRBV19 to TRBJ1-1, with no clear D. Germline CDR1 LNHDA, CDR2 SQIVND (reference sequence). V lost 0 bases, J lost 0 bases, and 8 bases lay in between. The CDR3 extends over 15 amino acids. CDR3 DNA: TGTGCCAGTAGTATAGAGGCGGTTCTGAACACTGAAGCTTTCTTT. It specifies CASSIEAVLNTEAFF.